Below are 17 T cell receptor beta chains sequenced from a single sample in a study of T cells in Graves' hyperthyroidism and ophthalmopathy. Amplified TCR beta CDR3 regions derived from RNA transcripts. The TCR CDR3 first-round RT-PCR relied on the HTBI primer set. A single record per CDR3 protein comes from TCRdb applying MiXCR to the multiplex PCR reads. Of hundreds of thousands of distinct CDR3 sequences in the sample, around 13% were seen once. Specimen: blood. The receptors come from a woman aged 18-35 years with Graves' hyperthyroidism.

The rearrangement joins TRBV6-1 to TRBJ1-5; D may be TRBD1 (5 bases). V lost 1 base, J lost 4 bases, and 17 bases lay in between. The germline gives CDR1 MNHNS, CDR2 SASEGT. The CDR3 loop spans 17 amino acids. The CDR3 protein is CASSEDDEGFWNQPQHF. CDR3 nucleotides: TGTGCCAGCAGTGAAGACGATGAGGGGTTCTGGAATCAGCCCCAGCATTTT.

The chain has TRBV6-6 and TRBJ1-5; D perhaps matches TRBD1 (5 bases). Per the germline V gene, CDR1 is MNHNY and CDR2 is SVGAGI (reference sequence). This CDR3 comprises 18 residues. Trimming left V 2 bases short and J 0 bases short, with 17 bases between. The CDR3 DNA reads TGTGCCAGCAGTTACGGGAGGGGAGGGTCGTATAGCAATCAGCCCCAGCATTTT. Protein sequence: CASSYGRGGSYSNQPQHF.

The chain recombines TRBV27 with TRBJ1-1; maybe TRBD1 (5 bases). The CDR3 has 14 amino acids. V lost 3 bases and J 5 bases, leaving 13 bases between the germline ends. The germline V gene encodes CDR1 MNHEY and CDR2 SMNVEV (reference sequence). CDR3 loop: CASSFDQGPTEAFF. The CDR3 coding sequence is TGTGCCAGCAGTTTTGACCAGGGCCCGACTGAAGCTTTCTTT.

The chain recombines TRBV20-1 with TRBJ2-1; possibly TRBD2 for D (5 bases). This CDR3 spans 12 amino acids. Trimming pared 0 bases from V and 8 bases from J, leaving 8 bases between. Germline CDR1 is DFQATT and CDR2 is SNEGSKA (reference sequence). The chain's CDR3 is CSARDEGHEQFF. The CDR3 bases are TGCAGTGCTAGAGACGAGGGCCATGAGCAGTTCTTC.

The chain is built from TRBV7-2 and TRBJ1-4; D is unclear. Trimming left V 2 bases short and J 0 bases short, with 7 bases between. The CDR3 has 15 amino acids. In germline, CDR1 is SGHTA, CDR2 FQGNSA. The CDR3 DNA sequence: TGTGCCAGCAGCTTAATGGCCGCAACTAATGAAAAACTGTTTTTT. Protein product: CASSLMAATNEKLFF.

The V gene is TRBV7-9, the J gene TRBJ2-7, with D possibly matching TRBD1 (5 bases). This CDR3 is built from 13 residues. Trimming cost V 5 bases and J 6 bases, with 14 bases left between them. Germline V lookup: CDR1 SEHNR, CDR2 FQNEAQ (reference sequence). This CDR3 reads CASSLQVSGEQYF. The CDR3 DNA is TGTGCCAGCAGCCTACAGGTTTCTGGCGAGCAGTACTTC.

This clonotype was observed many times. This chain uses TRBV28 with TRBJ2-7; D gene uncertain. Germline V gene data show CDR1 as MDHEN and CDR2 as SYDVKM. There are 16 residues in the CDR3. V lost 4 bases, J lost 4 bases, and 20 bases lay in between. CDR3 region: CASSSPPAPAGYEQYF. CDR3 bases: TGTGCCAGCAGTTCCCCGCCGGCCCCAGCCGGGTACGAGCAGTACTTC.

The CDR3 loop reads CASSIGSGRYLYNEQFF. As DNA, the CDR3 is TGTGCCAGTAGTATTGGATCAGGCCGTTACCTATACAATGAGCAGTTCTTC. The genes are TRBV19 and TRBJ2-1; D remains unclear. The CDR3 loop spans 17 amino acids. The V end lost 3 bases, the J end lost 4 bases, and 19 bases lay between the germline ends. Germline lookup yields CDR1 LNHDA and CDR2 SQIVND (reference sequence).

This clonotype was observed at least ten times. This chain joins TRBV6-2 or TRBV6-3 and TRBJ2-7; D gene uncertain. Germline V CDR1 and CDR2: MNHEY, SVGEGT. Deletions cut 3 bases from V and 6 bases from J, with 9 bases between. This CDR3 comprises 12 residues. The CDR3: CASSYGVPEQYF. For the CDR3, the DNA is TGTGCCAGCAGTTATGGGGTACCCGAGCAGTACTTC.

There are many counts of this clonotype. V and J are TRBV20-1 and TRBJ2-1; 7 bases map to TRBD2. V shed 0 bases and J 3 bases; nucleotides not matched to a gene: 5. The CDR3 contains 15 residues. Germline V gives CDR1 DFQATT, CDR2 SNEGSKA (reference sequence). Written as DNA, the CDR3 is TGCAGTGCTAGAGAGAACGCGGGGGACTACAATGAGCAGTTCTTC. Protein product: CSARENAGDYNEQFF.

This clonotype has a count of ten or more. This chain joins TRBV4-3 and TRBJ2-7, with TRBD1 as a possible D gene (6 bases). CDR3 length: 16 residues. V was clipped by 3 bases and J by 4 bases, with 19 bases between them. Germline V gene data show CDR1 as LGHNA and CDR2 as YSLEER. The CDR3 sequence: CASSHNSVTGPYEQYF. CDR3 DNA sequence: TGCGCCAGCAGCCATAATTCCGTGACAGGTCCATACGAGCAGTACTTC.

This clonotype was picked up a small number of times. V usage is TRBV29-1 and J usage is TRBJ1-2; 7 bases fit TRBD1. The V gene end was trimmed by 8 bases and the J gene end by 6 bases; junction bases not matched to a gene: 12. Germline assignment: CDR1 SQVTM and CDR2 ANQGSEA. The CDR3 spans 13 residues. In nucleotides, the CDR3 is TGCAGCACATACGACAGGGAGGCGGATGGCTACACCTTC. Its protein product is CSTYDREADGYTF.

This clonotype showed up many times. The chain links TRBV6-5 to TRBJ1-1; 10 bases line up with TRBD1. V trimming: 1 base; J trimming: 3 bases; junction bases outside the gene matches: 11. In germline, CDR1 is MNHEY, CDR2 SVGAGI. The CDR3 contains 18 residues. CDR3 sequence (DNA): TGTGCCAGCAGTTACTTCCCGGTGGGGACAGGGGCACACACTGAAGCTTTCTTT. Amino acid sequence: CASSYFPVGTGAHTEAFF.

The rearrangement uses TRBV28 and TRBJ1-4, with 7 bases lining up with TRBD1. J was trimmed by 6 bases and V by 3 bases; bases with no gene match: 4. This CDR3 has 14 residues. The germline V gene has CDR1 MDHEN and CDR2 SYDVKM. The CDR3 DNA sequence: TGTGCCAGCAGTTTCGGCCAGGGGGATGAAAAACTGTTTTTT. Translated, it gives CASSFGQGDEKLFF. Full variable domain (remainder filled in from reference TRBV28 and TRBJ1-4): DVKVTQSSRYLVKRTGEKVFLECVQDMDHENMFWYRQDPGLGLRLIYFSYDVKMKEKGDIPEGYSVSREKKERFSLILESASTNQTSMYLCASSFGQGDEKLFFGSGTQLSVL.

This clonotype was seen ten or more times. The chain employs TRBV27 and TRBJ1-5; 7 bases align to TRBD1. CDR3 length equals 14 residues. V lost 5 bases, J lost 3 bases, and 4 bases stayed unmatched. The germline gives CDR1 MNHEY, CDR2 SMNVEV (reference sequence). The CDR3 DNA reads TGTGCCAGCAGTCTACAGGGGAACAATCAGCCCCAGCATTTT. Translation gives CASSLQGNNQPQHF.

The V gene is TRBV10-1, the J gene TRBJ2-7; D is unclear. This CDR3 is 13 amino acids long. Trimming removed 4 bases from V and 1 base from J, with 8 bases in between. Germline V gives CDR1 WNHNN, CDR2 SYGVQD (reference sequence). The DNA for the CDR3 is TGCGCCAGCAGTGGAGCCAAGTCCTACGAGCAGTACTTC. It yields the protein CASSGAKSYEQYF.

At least ten counts were recorded for this clonotype. The CDR3 region is CASSPTTGGNTEAFF. CDR3 DNA sequence: TGTGCCAGCTCACCTACGACGGGGGGGAACACTGAAGCTTTCTTT. The chain combines TRBV18 with TRBJ1-1; D perhaps matches TRBD1 (5 bases). The CDR3 runs 15 residues. V shed 3 bases and J shed 1 base, with 12 bases lying between them. Germline loops: CDR1 KGHSH, CDR2 LQKENI.